The rows below give T cell receptor beta chains drawn from one sample of a study of cytomegalovirus exposure and HLA in healthy donors. Sequenced by immunoSEQ multiplex PCR; TCRdb stores in-frame clones only, minus some. With more than 45,000 clones in the sample, the ten largest clones hold 3.5% to 4%. Sequencing was done on a sample of PBMCs. These receptor sequences come from a male donor in good health and CMV-seronegative. CDR3s include the opening cysteine and the closing phenylalanine or tryptophan. D genes are given only for firm matches.

D	V	J	DNA	CDR3
TRBD2	TRBV7-9	TRBJ2-3	TGTGCCAGCAGAAGACTAGCGGGAGAAGATACGCAGTATTTT	CASRRLAGEDTQYF
-	TRBV29-1	TRBJ2-4	TGCAGCGTTGAAGATACGAGGGACACCTGGAACATTCAGTACTTC	CSVEDTRDTWNIQYF
-	TRBV7-2	TRBJ1-1	TGTGCCAGCAGCCCGCGGGCGGGGAGAGGAACTGAAGCTTTCTTT	CASSPRAGRGTEAFF
-	TRBV2	TRBJ1-2	TGTGCCAGCAGTGACAGGGGCAGACCCTATGGCTACACCTTC	CASSDRGRPYGYTF
-	TRBV27	TRBJ1-1	TGTGCCAGCAGTTTAGGGTTGGGGGCGAACACTGAAGCTTTCTTT	CASSLGLGANTEAFF
TRBD2	TRBV2	TRBJ2-3	TGTGCCAGCAGTGAAGGCGGGGGGGTTACAGATACGCAGTATTTT	CASSEGGGVTDTQYF
-	TRBV29-1	TRBJ2-5	TGCAGCGTTTCACAGGAGAAAGAGACCCAGTACTTC	CSVSQEKETQYF
TRBD1	TRBV13	TRBJ2-1	TGTGCCAGCAGCTTAGTTGGGACAGGGGCCAATGAGCAGTTCTTC	CASSLVGTGANEQFF
-	TRBV15	TRBJ1-4	TGTGCCACCAGCAGGGGCCGGAGTGGCAGGGATAATGAAAAACTGTTTTTT	CATSRGRSGRDNEKLFF
-	TRBV6-5	TRBJ2-7	TGTGCCAGCAGTTCAGGGGACCCCCACGAGCAGTACTTC	CASSSGDPHEQYF
-	TRBV4-3	TRBJ1-2	TGCGCCAGCAGCCAGTTCACGCAGGGAACCCTCTATGGCTACACCTTC	CASSQFTQGTLYGYTF
-	TRBV19	TRBJ1-1	TGTGCCAGTAGTATCAAAATGAACACTGAAGCTTTCTTT	CASSIKMNTEAFF
-	TRBV29-1	TRBJ1-2	TGCAGCGTTGCAGGGTTTAACTATGGCTACACCTTC	CSVAGFNYGYTF
TRBD1	TRBV30	TRBJ1-4	TGTGCCGGGAGTGCCCGACAGGGATCTAATGAAAAACTGTTTTTT	CAGSARQGSNEKLFF
TRBD2	TRBV28	TRBJ2-1	TGTGCCAGCAGCGGGACTAGCGGATACAATGAGCAGTTCTTC	CASSGTSGYNEQFF
-	TRBV4-1	TRBJ2-4	TGCGCCAGCAGCCAAGGTCATCATAGATTAGCCAAAAACATTCAGTACTTC	CASSQGHHRLAKNIQYF
TRBD2	TRBV13	TRBJ2-1	TGTGCCAGCAGCTTTAGCGGGGGCGACAATGAGCAGTTCTTC	CASSFSGGDNEQFF
-	TRBV18	TRBJ1-6	TGTGCCAGCTCAGTAAACAGGGATTCACCCCTCCACTTT	CASSVNRDSPLHF
TRBD2	TRBV14	TRBJ2-3	TGTGCCAGCAGCCAAGTGACTAGCGGGGGTACTACGCAGTATTTT	CASSQVTSGGTTQYF
-	TRBV4-1	TRBJ2-5	TGCGCCAGCAGCCAAGAGGGAGTAGAGGGAACCCAGTACTTC	CASSQEGVEGTQYF